This T cell receptor (beta chain) was captured by sequencing in a study of blood T cell repertoires in COVID-19. Study context: Both acute and convalescent COVID-19 samples were obtained from the United States, Italy and Spain.

The CDR3 totals 14 residues. CDR1 and CDR2 (germline): SGHDN, FVKESK. V was cut by 6 bases and J by 0 bases, with 8 bases left in between. Sequencing used immunoSEQ multiplex PCR; TCRdb keeps in-frame clones, though not all of them. Altogether 200,000 to 250,000 clones are present, approximately 77% being singletons, with the ten largest covering approximately 4%. Sequenced sample: peripheral blood. The sequence came from a woman older than 75 with acute or convalescent COVID-19. The chain employs TRBV14 and TRBJ2-2; D is perhaps TRBD1 (6 bases). The DNA of the CDR3 is TGTGCCAGCAGGAAGGGGGCGAACACCGGGGAGCTGTTTTTT. Its protein is CASRKGANTGELFF.